The 5 T cell receptor beta chains listed next were all sequenced from one sample in a study of regulatory T cells in long-lasting Graves disease. Noted time point: newly diagnosed GD, antithyroid drugs for less than 3 months. Preparation of the TCR library used RNA extracted from PBMCs. For TCR beta, libraries came from iRepertoire HTBI primers and Arm-PCR of CDR3 regions. In TCRdb, the multiplex PCR reads were re-called with MiXCR into one record per CDR3 protein. The sample yields 550,000 to 600,000 distinct CDR3 sequences, 15% to 20% seen once. The same sample was also studied in work on T cells in Graves' hyperthyroidism and ophthalmopathy.

Here the sequenced sample was peripheral blood mononuclear cells (PBMCs), taken at new diagnosis, from a patient treated with antithyroid drugs. These receptors originate from a young man with Graves disease.

This clonotype was picked up many times. V gene TRBV3-1 combines with J gene TRBJ1-5; no clear D. V shed 0 bases and J shed 2 bases, with 8 bases lying between them. CDR3 size: 15 residues. The V gene's germline CDR1 is LGHDT and CDR2 YNNKEL (reference sequence). CDR3 in amino acids: CASSQDWQGNQPQHF. The CDR3, as DNA: TGTGCCAGCAGCCAAGACTGGCAGGGCAATCAGCCCCAGCATTTT. Supplemented by reference TRBV3-1 and TRBJ1-5, the full variable domain reads DTAVSQTPKYLVTQMGNDKSIKCEQNLGHDTMYWYKQDSKKFLKIMFSYNNKELIINETVPNRFSPKSPDKAHLNLHINSLELGDSAVYFCASSQDWQGNQPQHFGDGTRLSIL.

CDR3 coding DNA: TGTGCCAGCAGTGTTTTGGCAGCCGACGGTGGCTACACCTTC. Translation gives CASSVLAADGGYTF. This chain uses TRBV2 with TRBJ1-2, with D unclear. Per the germline V gene, CDR1 is SNHLY and CDR2 is FYNNEI. CDR3 length equals 14 residues. V lost 4 bases to trimming and J lost 7 bases, with 16 bases between them. Combining the CDR3 with reference TRBV2 and TRBJ1-2 gives the whole variable domain EPEVTQTPSHQVTQMGQEVILRCVPISNHLYFYWYRQILGQKVEFLVSFYNNEISEKSEIFDDQFSVERPDGSNFTLKIRSTKLEDSAMYFCASSVLAADGGYTFGSGTRLTVV.

The chain links TRBV6-2 or TRBV6-3 to TRBJ1-5, with a tentative D call TRBD1 (5 bases). This CDR3 contains 16 residues. The germline V gene encodes CDR1 MNHEY and CDR2 SVGEGT. V was clipped by 10 bases and J by 4 bases, with 23 bases between them. CDR3 in amino acids: CATTPDEGSFNQPQHF. The CDR3 bases are TGTGCCACCACCCCAGATGAGGGGTCCTTTAATCAGCCCCAGCATTTT.

This clonotype was seen many times. CDR3 bases: TGTGCCATCAGTCTAGGGACCCGCGGCCACGAGCAGTACTTC. It encodes CAISLGTRGHEQYF. This chain uses TRBV10-3 with TRBJ2-7, with D perhaps TRBD1 or TRBD2 (5 bases each). Germline V gene sequence: CDR1 ENHRY, CDR2 SYGVKD. The V gene lost 5 bases and the J gene lost 5 bases, with 16 bases spanning the gap. This CDR3 has 14 amino acids.

This clonotype has a count of ten or more. The rearrangement links TRBV12-3 or TRBV12-4 to TRBJ1-1, with 11 positions matching TRBD1. The trim removed 7 bases at V and 0 bases at J, leaving 4 bases unmatched. The CDR3 is 15 amino acids. The CDR3 region is CASNGTGGMNTEAFF. DNA for the CDR3: TGTGCCAGCAACGGGACAGGGGGGATGAACACTGAAGCTTTCTTT.